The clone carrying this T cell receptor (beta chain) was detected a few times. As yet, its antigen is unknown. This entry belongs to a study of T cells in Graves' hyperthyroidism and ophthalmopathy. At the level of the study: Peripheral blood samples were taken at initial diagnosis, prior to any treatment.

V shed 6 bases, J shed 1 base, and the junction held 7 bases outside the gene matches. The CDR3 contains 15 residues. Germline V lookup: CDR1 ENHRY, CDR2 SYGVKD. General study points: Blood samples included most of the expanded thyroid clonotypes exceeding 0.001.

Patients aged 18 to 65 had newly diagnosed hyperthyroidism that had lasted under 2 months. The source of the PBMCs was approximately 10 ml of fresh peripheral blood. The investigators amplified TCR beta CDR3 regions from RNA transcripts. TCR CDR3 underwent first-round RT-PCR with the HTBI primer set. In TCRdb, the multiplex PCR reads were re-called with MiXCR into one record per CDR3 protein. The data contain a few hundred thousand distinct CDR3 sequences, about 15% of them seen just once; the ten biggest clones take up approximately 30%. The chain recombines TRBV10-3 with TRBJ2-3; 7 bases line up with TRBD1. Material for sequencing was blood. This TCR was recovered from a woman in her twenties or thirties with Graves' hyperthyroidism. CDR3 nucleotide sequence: TGTGCCATCAGCAAGGAAACAGGGGGCACAGATACGCAGTATTTT. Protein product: CAISKETGGTDTQYF.